A single sample is the source of the 23 T cell receptor beta chains below, sequenced in a study of cytomegalovirus exposure and HLA in healthy donors. The PCR employed 60 Vbeta primers together with 13 Jbeta primers. Produced via immunoSEQ multiplex PCR; TCRdb's table is partial and in-frame only. The sample includes around 120,000 clones, around 74% of them seen just once. Material: PBMCs. These receptors were collected from a man in his 60s in good health and CMV-seropositive.

This chain joins TRBV4-1 and TRBJ2-3, with D possibly being TRBD1 (6 bases). CDR3 length: 19 residues. Germline CDR1 MGHRA, CDR2 YSYEKL. Trimming removed 2 bases from V and 0 bases from J, with 21 bases in between. The CDR3 loop is CASSQKGTKQGPSTDTQYF. The CDR3 coding sequence is TGCGCCAGCAGCCAAAAAGGGACCAAACAGGGACCTAGCACAGATACGCAGTATTTT.

Worth noting for this clone: Compared with germline, one end of the junction differs, possibly owing to a read error. V is TRBV7-7 and J is TRBJ2-5; 12 bases line up with TRBD2. The CDR3 covers 16 residues. Looked up from germline, CDR1 is SSHAT and CDR2 is FNYEAQ (reference sequence). As DNA, the CDR3 is TGTGCTAGCAGCTTAGGACTAGCGGGATGGGGAGAGACCCAGTACTTC. Translated, it gives CASSLGLAGWGETQYF.

This chain connects TRBV29-1 to TRBJ2-1; the match to TRBD1 covers 8 bases. This CDR3 has 13 residues. Germline V gene data show CDR1 as SQVTM and CDR2 as ANQGSEA. V shed 8 bases and J 8 bases; nucleotides not matched to a gene: 11. CDR3 DNA sequence: TGCAGCACCCAGATGGGACAGGACCATGAGCAGTTCTTC. Its translation: CSTQMGQDHEQFF.

The J gene is TRBJ1-2, the V gene TRBV7-9, with 11 bases that match TRBD1. The CDR3 extends over 14 amino acids. CDR1 and CDR2 from the germline V gene are SEHNR and FQNEAQ (reference sequence). J lost 8 bases, V lost 5 bases, and 7 bases had no gene match. Here the CDR3 reads CASSPGTGGWGYTF. CDR3 sequence (DNA): TGTGCCAGCAGCCCCGGGACAGGGGGTTGGGGCTACACCTTC.

The V call is TRBV18, the J call TRBJ1-1; TRBD1 matches at 7 bases. The V segment lost 7 bases and the J segment 4 bases; nucleotides outside the gene matches: 6. The CDR3 covers 13 residues. Per germline, CDR1 KGHSH and CDR2 LQKENI. In nucleotides, the CDR3 is TGTGCCAGCTTGGGACAGTCGAGCACTGAAGCTTTCTTT. Its protein product is CASLGQSSTEAFF.

The chain is built from TRBV28 and TRBJ1-1; 9 bases map to TRBD1. The CDR3 is 15 residues long. J lost 4 bases, V lost 9 bases, and 12 bases had no gene match. Germline lookup yields CDR1 MDHEN and CDR2 SYDVKM. The CDR3 here is CASRGDRVGSTEAFF. The CDR3 bases are TGTGCCAGTCGGGGGGACAGGGTCGGGTCCACTGAAGCTTTCTTT.

The rearrangement joins TRBV5-4 to TRBJ2-5, with a tentative D call TRBD2 (7 bases). The better agreement between TRBJ2-7 and the DNA end casts doubt on the J call. Germline V CDR1 and CDR2: SGHNT, YYREEE (reference sequence). This CDR3 comprises 14 residues. The CDR3 sequence is CASSLGGGDYEQYF. In DNA form, the CDR3 reads TGTGCCAGCAGCTTGGGAGGGGGGGACTACGAGCAGTACTTC.

This clone was observed a handful of times. J is TRBJ1-1 and V is TRBV6-1; D may be TRBD1 (6 bases). V lost 1 base to trimming and J lost 0 bases, with 15 bases between them. Per germline, CDR1 MNHNS and CDR2 SASEGT. This CDR3 is 17 amino acids long. The CDR3 sequence is CASSEVKLRGLNTEAFF. DNA for the CDR3: TGTGCCAGCAGTGAAGTCAAACTCAGGGGTTTGAACACTGAAGCTTTCTTT.

The chain couples TRBV7-2 to TRBJ1-1, with D perhaps TRBD1 (5 bases). The germline gives CDR1 SGHTA, CDR2 FQGNSA. The CDR3 is 14 residues long. Trimming took off 6 bases at V and 2 bases at J, with 13 bases between the two ends. The CDR3 loop is CASRPDSLNTEAFF. DNA for the CDR3: TGTGCCAGCAGACCTGACAGCTTAAACACTGAAGCTTTCTTT.

This clone was found a few times. The V call is TRBV2, the J call TRBJ1-2; D remains unclear. The germline V gene encodes CDR1 SNHLY and CDR2 FYNNEI. Trimming removed 8 bases from V and 1 base from J, with 8 bases in between. The CDR3 extends over 12 amino acids. The CDR3 DNA reads as TGTGCCAGCTCCGGGGATAACTATGGCTACACCTTC. This gives the protein CASSGDNYGYTF.

The V and J genes are TRBV11-2 and TRBJ1-6, with a possible D match to TRBD1 (6 bases). Per the germline V gene, CDR1 is SGHAT and CDR2 is FQNNGV. Trimming stripped 4 bases from V and 7 bases from J, with 11 bases between. This CDR3 spans 14 amino acids. In DNA, the CDR3 is TGTGCCAGCAGCTCGGGACAAAGAAATTCACCCCTCCACTTT. It encodes CASSSGQRNSPLHF.

This chain uses TRBV19 with TRBJ2-1; 7 nucleotides match TRBD2. Per germline, CDR1 LNHDA and CDR2 SQIVND (reference sequence). V was clipped by 6 bases and J by 0 bases; unmatched bases: 11. This CDR3 is 17 amino acids long. As DNA, the CDR3 is TGTGCCAGTAGCAGGAGTCTCGGCGGGAGCTCCTACAATGAGCAGTTCTTC. Its protein is CASSRSLGGSSYNEQFF.

The chain recombines TRBV5-1 with TRBJ1-1; TRBD1 is a possible D gene (5 bases). The CDR3 loop spans 14 amino acids. Trimming left V 2 bases short and J 2 bases short, with 10 bases between. Germline V gene sequence: CDR1 SGHRS, CDR2 YFSETQ. DNA for the CDR3: TGCGCCAGCAGCTTAAGGGGTACTAACACTGAAGCTTTCTTT. This codes for CASSLRGTNTEAFF.

V and J are TRBV7-7 and TRBJ2-5, with TRBD1 matching 8 bases. From germline, CDR1 is SSHAT and CDR2 FNYEAQ (reference sequence). V was pared by 5 bases and J by 5 bases, with 13 bases of the junction left unmatched. The CDR3 is 16 amino acids. CDR3 bases: TGTGCCAGCAGCCCGCACCCGGGACAGGTTAGGGAGACCCAGTACTTC. Translation gives CASSPHPGQVRETQYF. The complete variable domain, with remaining parts taken from reference TRBV7-7 and TRBJ2-5, reads GAGVSQSPRYKVTKRGQDVTLRCDPISSHATLYWYQQALGQGPEFLTYFNYEAQPDKSGLPSDRFSAERPEGSISTLTIQRTEQRDSAMYRCASSPHPGQVRETQYFGPGTRLLVL.

The V and J genes are TRBV9 and TRBJ1-1; D possibly corresponds to TRBD1 (6 bases). Germline V CDR1 and CDR2: SGDLS, YYNGEE. With 0 bases removed from V and 5 bases from J, the gap between germline ends came to 8 bases. The CDR3 is made up of 13 amino acids. CDR3 loop: CASSVGGHTEAFF. DNA for the CDR3: TGTGCCAGCAGCGTAGGGGGGCATACTGAAGCTTTCTTT.

The V gene is TRBV6-4, the J gene TRBJ1-5; perhaps TRBD1 as D (5 bases). The CDR3 totals 15 residues. V lost 2 bases and J 4 bases, leaving 12 bases between the germline ends. Germline V gives CDR1 MRHNA, CDR2 SNTAGT. CDR3 loop: CASSDVRQPNQPQHF. The CDR3 region has the DNA TGTGCCAGCAGTGACGTGCGACAGCCAAATCAGCCCCAGCATTTT.

The gene calls are TRBV5-5 and TRBJ1-2; maybe TRBD1 (5 bases). The germline CDR1 and CDR2 sequences are SGHKS and YYEKEE (reference sequence). V lost 4 bases to trimming and J lost 8 bases, with 27 bases between them. This CDR3 is built from 17 residues. The CDR3 DNA follows: TGTGCCAGCAGCCCCATAAGAGGAATAGCGGGGGTCTCGGGCTACACCTTC. Translated, it gives CASSPIRGIAGVSGYTF. Complete variable domain (other parts from reference TRBV5-5 and TRBJ1-2): DAGVTQSPTHLIKTRGQQVTLRCSPISGHKSVSWYQQVLGQGPQFIFQYYEKEERGRGNFPDRFSARQFPNYSSELNVNALLLGDSALYLCASSPIRGIAGVSGYTFGSGTRLTVV.

The chain is built from TRBV9 and TRBJ1-1; possible D gene TRBD1, 6 bases. Trimming left V 0 bases short and J 5 bases short, with 14 bases between. Germline CDR1 is SGDLS and CDR2 is YYNGEE. This CDR3 is built from 15 residues. CDR3 in amino acids: CASSVGGGARTEAFF. In DNA, the CDR3 is TGTGCCAGCAGCGTAGGAGGGGGGGCGCGGACTGAAGCTTTCTTT.

V gene TRBV7-9 combines with J gene TRBJ2-5; D remains unclear. The V and J ends lost 5 bases and 1 base respectively, with 11 bases between them. CDR3 size: 14 residues. Per the germline V gene, CDR1 is SEHNR and CDR2 is FQNEAQ (reference sequence). The CDR3 here is CASSRSTGQETQYF. The CDR3 nucleotides are TGTGCCAGCAGCCGCAGCACGGGCCAAGAGACCCAGTACTTC.

The chain combines TRBV7-8 with TRBJ2-1, with 8 bases matching TRBD1. The germline V gene has CDR1 SGHVS and CDR2 FQNEAQ. The CDR3 has 15 residues. Trimming removed 4 bases from V and 2 bases from J; junction bases left unmatched: 4. CDR3 DNA: TGTGCCAGCAGCTCCGGACAGGGCGCCTACAATGAGCAGTTCTTC. The encoded protein is CASSSGQGAYNEQFF.

The CDR3 nucleotides read TGCGCCAGCAGCCCAGACCTGGGACAGGGGGCAGGGACCCAGTACTTC. As protein: CASSPDLGQGAGTQYF. The chain combines TRBV5-1 with TRBJ2-5, with 12 positions matching TRBD1. CDR3 length: 16 amino acids. Looked up from germline, CDR1 is SGHRS and CDR2 is YFSETQ. V gave up 4 bases and J gave up 7 bases; unmatched junction bases: 11.

This chain links TRBV5-1 with TRBJ1-5, with D perhaps TRBD1 (5 bases). From germline, CDR1 is SGHRS and CDR2 YFSETQ. The CDR3 spans 14 residues. Trimming removed 4 bases from V and 4 bases from J, with 12 bases in between. The DNA of the CDR3 is TGCGCCAGCAGCGTTACAGGTGATAATCAGCCCCAGCATTTT. It yields the protein CASSVTGDNQPQHF.

The chain couples TRBV7-6 to TRBJ2-6; possibly TRBD2 for D (5 bases). V lost 1 base and J lost 0, with 7 bases in between. CDR3 length equals 16 residues. Germline CDR1 SGHVS, CDR2 FNYEAQ. In nucleotides, the CDR3 is TGTGCCAGCAGCTTAGTAGGAGGCTCTGGGGCCAACGTCCTGACTTTC. Translating gives CASSLVGGSGANVLTF.